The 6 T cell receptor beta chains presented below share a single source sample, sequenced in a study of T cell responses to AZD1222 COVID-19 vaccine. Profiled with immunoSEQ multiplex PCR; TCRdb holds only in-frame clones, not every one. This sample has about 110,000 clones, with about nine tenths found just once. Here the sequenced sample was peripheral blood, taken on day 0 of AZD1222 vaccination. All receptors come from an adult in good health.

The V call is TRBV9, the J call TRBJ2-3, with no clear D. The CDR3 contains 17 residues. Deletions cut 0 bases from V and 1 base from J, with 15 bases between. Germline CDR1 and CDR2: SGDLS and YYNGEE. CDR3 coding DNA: TGTGCCAGCAGCGTAGCTGCGTTGGCGAAAGGCACAGATACGCAGTATTTT. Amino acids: CASSVAALAKGTDTQYF.

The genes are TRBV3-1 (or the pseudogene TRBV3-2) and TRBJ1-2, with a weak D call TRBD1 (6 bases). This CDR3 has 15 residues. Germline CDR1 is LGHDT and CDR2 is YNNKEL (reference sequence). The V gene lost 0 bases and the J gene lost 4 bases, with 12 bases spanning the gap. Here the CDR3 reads CASSQEAAGVYGYTF. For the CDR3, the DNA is TGTGCCAGCAGCCAAGAAGCGGCAGGGGTCTATGGCTACACCTTC.

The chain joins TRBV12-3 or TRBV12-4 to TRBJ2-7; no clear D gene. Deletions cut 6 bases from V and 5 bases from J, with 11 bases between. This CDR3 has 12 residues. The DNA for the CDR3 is TGTGCCAGCAGCCCAAACGTGAACGAGCAGTACTTC. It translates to CASSPNVNEQYF.

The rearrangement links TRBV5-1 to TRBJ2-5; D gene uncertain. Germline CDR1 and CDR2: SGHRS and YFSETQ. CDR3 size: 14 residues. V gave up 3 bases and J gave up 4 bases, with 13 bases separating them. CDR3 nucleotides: TGCGCCAGCAGCTCTTTCGACTCGGGAGAGACCCAGTACTTC. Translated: CASSSFDSGETQYF.

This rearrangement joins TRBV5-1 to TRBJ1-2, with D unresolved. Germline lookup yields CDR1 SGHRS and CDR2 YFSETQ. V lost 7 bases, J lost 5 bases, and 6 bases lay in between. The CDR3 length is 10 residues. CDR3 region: CASRTYGYTF. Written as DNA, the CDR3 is TGCGCCAGCCGAACGTATGGCTACACCTTC. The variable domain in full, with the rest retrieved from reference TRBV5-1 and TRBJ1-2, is KAGVTQTPRYLIKTRGQQVTLSCSPISGHRSVSWYQQTPGQGLQFLFEYFSETQRNKGNFPGRFSGRQFSNSRSEMNVSTLELGDSALYLCASRTYGYTFGSGTRLTVV.

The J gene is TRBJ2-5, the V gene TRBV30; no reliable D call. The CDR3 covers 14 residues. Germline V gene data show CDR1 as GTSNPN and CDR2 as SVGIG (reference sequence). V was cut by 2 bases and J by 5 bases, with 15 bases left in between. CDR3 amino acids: CAWSSVPFLETQYF. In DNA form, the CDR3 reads TGTGCCTGGAGTAGCGTCCCGTTTCTGGAGACCCAGTACTTC.